This section outlines one T cell receptor (beta chain) sequence together with its context. Antigen specificity is unknown. The length of the CDR3 is 17 residues. Germline CDR1 MNHEY, CDR2 SMNVEV (reference sequence). Trimming cost V 5 bases and J 6 bases; bases outside gene matches: 14. This sample stems from a study of cytomegalovirus exposure and HLA in healthy donors. Study outcomes and limitations: In vitro assays verified that a few CMV-associated chains recognized CMV antigens specifically. Listed as cytomegalovirus-associated were 170 or so TCR beta chains. In a later analysis, DRB1 alleles had the most associated TCRs; HLA-C alleles the fewest.

Researchers ran the PCR with 60 Vbeta and 13 Jbeta primers. Method: immunoSEQ multiplex PCR; TCRdb's copy keeps in-frame clones and lacks some. Here the sample spans approximately 40,000 clones, less than 85% being singletons. This sequence originates from a woman between 18 and 29 years old in good health and CMV-seropositive. The chain couples TRBV27 to TRBJ2-1; 9 positions match TRBD1. The sample comprised PBMCs. The CDR3 protein is CASSLTPGQGASNEQFF. As DNA, the CDR3 is TGTGCCAGCAGTCTGACTCCGGGACAGGGTGCATCCAATGAGCAGTTCTTC.